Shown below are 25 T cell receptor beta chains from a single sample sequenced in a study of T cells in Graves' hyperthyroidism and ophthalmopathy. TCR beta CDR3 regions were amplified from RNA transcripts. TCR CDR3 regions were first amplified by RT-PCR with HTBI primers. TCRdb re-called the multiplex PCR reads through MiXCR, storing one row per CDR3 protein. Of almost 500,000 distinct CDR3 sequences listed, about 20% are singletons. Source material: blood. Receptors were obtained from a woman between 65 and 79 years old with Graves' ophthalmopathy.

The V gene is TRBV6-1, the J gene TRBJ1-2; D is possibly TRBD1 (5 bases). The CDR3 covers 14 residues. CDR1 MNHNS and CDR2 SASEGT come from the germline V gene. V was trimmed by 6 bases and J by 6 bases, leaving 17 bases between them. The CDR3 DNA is TGTGCCAGCAGCCGGGACCCCGTCGTGGATGGCTACACCTTC. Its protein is CASSRDPVVDGYTF.

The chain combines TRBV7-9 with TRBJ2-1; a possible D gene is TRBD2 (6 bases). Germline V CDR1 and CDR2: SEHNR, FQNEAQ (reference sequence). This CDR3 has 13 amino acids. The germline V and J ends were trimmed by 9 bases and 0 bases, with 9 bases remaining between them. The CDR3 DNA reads TGTGCCAGTTCGGGAGTCTCCTACAATGAGCAGTTCTTC. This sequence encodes CASSGVSYNEQFF. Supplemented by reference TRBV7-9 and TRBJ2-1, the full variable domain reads DTGVSQNPRHKITKRGQNVTFRCDPISEHNRLYWYRQTLGQGPEFLTYFQNEAQLEKSRLLSDRFSAERPKGSFSTLEIQRTEQGDSAMYLCASSGVSYNEQFFGPGTRLTVL.

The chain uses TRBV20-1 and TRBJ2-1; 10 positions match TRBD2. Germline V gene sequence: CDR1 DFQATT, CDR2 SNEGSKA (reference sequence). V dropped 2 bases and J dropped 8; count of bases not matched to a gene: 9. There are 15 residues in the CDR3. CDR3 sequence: CSARRLAGAKDEQFF. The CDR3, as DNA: TGCAGTGCTAGAAGGCTAGCGGGAGCTAAGGATGAGCAGTTCTTC.

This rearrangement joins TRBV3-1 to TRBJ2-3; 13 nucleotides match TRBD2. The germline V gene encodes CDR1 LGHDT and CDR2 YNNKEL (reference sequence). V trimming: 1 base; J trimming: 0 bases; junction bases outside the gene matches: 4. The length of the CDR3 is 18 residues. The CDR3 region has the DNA TGTGCCAGCAGCCAAGGGACTAGCGGGGGAGCTAGCACAGATACGCAGTATTTT. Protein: CASSQGTSGGASTDTQYF.

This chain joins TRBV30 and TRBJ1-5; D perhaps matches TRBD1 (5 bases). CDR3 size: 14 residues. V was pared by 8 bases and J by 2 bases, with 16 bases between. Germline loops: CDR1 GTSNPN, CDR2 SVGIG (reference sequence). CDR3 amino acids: CARANGGGNQPQHF. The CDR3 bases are TGTGCCCGGGCTAACGGAGGGGGCAATCAGCCCCAGCATTTT. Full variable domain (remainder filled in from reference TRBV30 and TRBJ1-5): SQTIHQWPATLVQPVGSPLSLECTVEGTSNPNLYWYRQAAGRGLQLLFYSVGIGQISSEVPQNLSASRPQDRQFILSSKKLLLSDSGFYLCARANGGGNQPQHFGDGTRLSIL.

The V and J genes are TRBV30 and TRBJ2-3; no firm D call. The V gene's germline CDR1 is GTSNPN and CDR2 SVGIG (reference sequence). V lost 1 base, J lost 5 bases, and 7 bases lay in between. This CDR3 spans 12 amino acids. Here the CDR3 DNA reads TGTGCCTGGAGTGAGACTTTAGATACGCAGTATTTT. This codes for CAWSETLDTQYF. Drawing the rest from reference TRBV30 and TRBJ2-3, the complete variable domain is SQTIHQWPATLVQPVGSPLSLECTVEGTSNPNLYWYRQAAGRGLQLLFYSVGIGQISSEVPQNLSASRPQDRQFILSSKKLLLSDSGFYLCAWSETLDTQYFGPGTRLTVL.

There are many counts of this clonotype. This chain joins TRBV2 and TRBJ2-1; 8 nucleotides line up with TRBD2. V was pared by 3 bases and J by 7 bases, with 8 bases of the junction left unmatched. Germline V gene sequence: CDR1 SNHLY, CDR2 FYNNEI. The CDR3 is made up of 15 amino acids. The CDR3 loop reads CASSDRAGAGNEQFF. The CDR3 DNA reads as TGTGCCAGCAGTGATAGAGCGGGGGCAGGGAATGAGCAGTTCTTC. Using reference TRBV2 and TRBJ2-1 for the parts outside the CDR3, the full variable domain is EPEVTQTPSHQVTQMGQEVILRCVPISNHLYFYWYRQILGQKVEFLVSFYNNEISEKSEIFDDQFSVERPDGSNFTLKIRSTKLEDSAMYFCASSDRAGAGNEQFFGPGTRLTVL.

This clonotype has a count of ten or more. The CDR3 region is CSAPGLGPWETQYF. The CDR3 DNA reads TGCAGTGCTCCGGGACTAGGCCCCTGGGAGACCCAGTACTTC. V and J are TRBV20-1 and TRBJ2-5, with 8 positions matching TRBD2. After removal of 5 bases from V and 5 bases from J, the junction contained 10 bases not matched to a gene. Germline values: CDR1 DFQATT, CDR2 SNEGSKA (reference sequence). The CDR3 runs 14 residues.

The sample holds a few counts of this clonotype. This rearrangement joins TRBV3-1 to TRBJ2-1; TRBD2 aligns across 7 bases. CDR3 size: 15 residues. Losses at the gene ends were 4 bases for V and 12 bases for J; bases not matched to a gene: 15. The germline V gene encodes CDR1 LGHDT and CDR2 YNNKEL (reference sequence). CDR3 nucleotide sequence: TGTGCCAGCAGCCGGACTAGTCATCCTGCTCTGGGGCAGTTCTTC. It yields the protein CASSRTSHPALGQFF.

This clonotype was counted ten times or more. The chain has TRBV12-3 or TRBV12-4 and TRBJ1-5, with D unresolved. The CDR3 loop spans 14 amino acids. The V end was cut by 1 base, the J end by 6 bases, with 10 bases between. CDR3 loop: CASSLDPTRQPQHF. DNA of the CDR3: TGTGCCAGCAGTTTAGATCCAACACGTCAGCCCCAGCATTTT.

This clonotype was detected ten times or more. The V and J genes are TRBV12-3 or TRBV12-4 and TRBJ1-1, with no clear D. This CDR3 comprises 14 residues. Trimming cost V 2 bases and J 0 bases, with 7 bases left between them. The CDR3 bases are TGTGCCAGCAGTTTACGGTCCATGAACACTGAAGCTTTCTTT. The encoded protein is CASSLRSMNTEAFF.

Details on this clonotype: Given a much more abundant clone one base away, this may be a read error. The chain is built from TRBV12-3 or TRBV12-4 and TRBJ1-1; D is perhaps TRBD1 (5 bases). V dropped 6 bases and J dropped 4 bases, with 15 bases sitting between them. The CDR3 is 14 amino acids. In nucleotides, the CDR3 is TGTGCCAGCAGCCCAGGGCCTTGGGGCACTGAAGCTTTCTTT. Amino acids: CASSPGPWGTEAFF.

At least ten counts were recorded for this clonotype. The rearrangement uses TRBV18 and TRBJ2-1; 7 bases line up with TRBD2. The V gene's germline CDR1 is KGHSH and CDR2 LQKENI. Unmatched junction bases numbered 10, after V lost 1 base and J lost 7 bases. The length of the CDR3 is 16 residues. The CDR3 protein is CASSPRGGSMTNEQFF. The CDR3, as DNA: TGTGCCAGCTCACCACGGGGCGGGAGTATGACGAATGAGCAGTTCTTC. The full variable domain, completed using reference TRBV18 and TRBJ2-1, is NAGVMQNPRHLVRRRGQEARLRCSPMKGHSHVYWYRQLPEEGLKFMVYLQKENIIDESGMPKERFSAEFPKEGPSILRIQQVVRGDSAAYFCASSPRGGSMTNEQFFGPGTRLTVL.

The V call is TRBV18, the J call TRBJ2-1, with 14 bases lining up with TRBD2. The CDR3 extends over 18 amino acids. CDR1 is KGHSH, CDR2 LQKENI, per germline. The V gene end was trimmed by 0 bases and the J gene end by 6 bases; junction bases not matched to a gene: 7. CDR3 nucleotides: TGTGCCAGCTCACCACCCCTACAGACTAGCGGGAGGGGCAATGAGCAGTTCTTC. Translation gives CASSPPLQTSGRGNEQFF.

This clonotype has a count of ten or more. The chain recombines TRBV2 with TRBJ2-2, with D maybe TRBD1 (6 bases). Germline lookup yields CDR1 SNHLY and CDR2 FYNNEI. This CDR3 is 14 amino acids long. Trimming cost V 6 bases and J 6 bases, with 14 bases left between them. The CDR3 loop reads CASSQGTLAGELFF. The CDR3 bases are TGTGCCAGCAGCCAGGGGACATTGGCCGGGGAGCTGTTTTTT.

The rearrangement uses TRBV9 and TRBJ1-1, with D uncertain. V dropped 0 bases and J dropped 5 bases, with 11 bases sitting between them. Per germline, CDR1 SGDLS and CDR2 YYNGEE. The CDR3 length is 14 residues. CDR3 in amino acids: CASSVDGLGTEAFF. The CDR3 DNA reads TGTGCCAGCAGCGTAGACGGGCTCGGGACTGAAGCTTTCTTT.

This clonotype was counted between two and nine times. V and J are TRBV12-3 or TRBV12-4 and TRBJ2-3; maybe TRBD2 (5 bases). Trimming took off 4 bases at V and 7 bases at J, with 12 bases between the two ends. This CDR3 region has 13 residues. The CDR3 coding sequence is TGTGCCAGCAGTTCATCGACTAAAAATACGCAGTATTTT. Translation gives CASSSSTKNTQYF.

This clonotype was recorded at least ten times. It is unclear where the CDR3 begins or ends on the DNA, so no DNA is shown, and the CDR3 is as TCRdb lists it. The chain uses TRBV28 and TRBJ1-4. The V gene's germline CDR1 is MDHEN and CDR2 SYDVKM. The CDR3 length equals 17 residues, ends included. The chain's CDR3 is CASSFLAGRATNEKLFF.

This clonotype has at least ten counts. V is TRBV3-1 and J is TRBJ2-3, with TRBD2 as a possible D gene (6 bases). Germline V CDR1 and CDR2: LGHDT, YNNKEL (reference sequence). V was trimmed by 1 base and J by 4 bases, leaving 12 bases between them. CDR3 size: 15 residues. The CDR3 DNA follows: TGTGCCAGCAGCCAAGTCGGAGCGGGCCCAGATACGCAGTATTTT. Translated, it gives CASSQVGAGPDTQYF.

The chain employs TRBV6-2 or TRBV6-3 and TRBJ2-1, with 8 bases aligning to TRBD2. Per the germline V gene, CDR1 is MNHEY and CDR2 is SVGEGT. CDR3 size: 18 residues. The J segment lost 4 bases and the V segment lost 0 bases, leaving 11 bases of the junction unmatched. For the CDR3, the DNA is TGTGCCAGCAGTTACTCTCCGCTTATTAGCGGGAATTACAATGAGCAGTTCTTC. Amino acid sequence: CASSYSPLISGNYNEQFF.

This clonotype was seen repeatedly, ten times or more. In DNA form, the CDR3 reads TGTGCCAGCAGTCCCCCTGTGGGGTACGAGCAGTACTTC. Translation: CASSPPVGYEQYF. The V gene is TRBV7-2, the J gene TRBJ2-7; D ambiguous. The germline CDR1 and CDR2 sequences are SGHTA and FQGNSA. With 6 bases removed from V and 4 bases from J, the gap between germline ends came to 13 bases. This CDR3 contains 13 residues.

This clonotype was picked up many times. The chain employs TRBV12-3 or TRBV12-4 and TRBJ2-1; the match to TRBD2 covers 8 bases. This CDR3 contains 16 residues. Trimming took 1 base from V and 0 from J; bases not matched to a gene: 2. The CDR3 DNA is TGTGCCAGCAGTTTAGGCCTAGCGGGCTCCTACAATGAGCAGTTCTTC. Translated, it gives CASSLGLAGSYNEQFF.

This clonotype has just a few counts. The CDR3 protein is CASSQTGTRTDTQYF. DNA of the CDR3: TGTGCCAGCAGCCAAACCGGGACCCGGACAGATACGCAGTATTTT. The chain is built from TRBV3-1 and TRBJ2-3; tentatively, D is TRBD1 or TRBD2 (5 bases each). Trimming removed 2 bases from V and 3 bases from J, with 12 bases in between. Germline assignment: CDR1 LGHDT and CDR2 YNNKEL (reference sequence). CDR3 length equals 15 residues.

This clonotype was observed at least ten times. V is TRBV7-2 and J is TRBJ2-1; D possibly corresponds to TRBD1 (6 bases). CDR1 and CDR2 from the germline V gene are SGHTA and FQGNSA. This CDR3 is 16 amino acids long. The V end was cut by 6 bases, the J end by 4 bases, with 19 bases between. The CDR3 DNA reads TGTGCCAGCAGTCCTAAGGCAGGGGTACGGTACAATGAGCAGTTCTTC. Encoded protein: CASSPKAGVRYNEQFF.

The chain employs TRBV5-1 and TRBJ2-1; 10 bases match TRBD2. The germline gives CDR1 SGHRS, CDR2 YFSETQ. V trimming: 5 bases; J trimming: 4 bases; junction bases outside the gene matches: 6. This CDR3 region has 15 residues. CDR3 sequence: CASREREGLYNEQFF. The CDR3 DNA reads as TGCGCCAGCAGGGAGCGGGAGGGCCTTTACAATGAGCAGTTCTTC.